This T cell receptor beta chain was recovered during a study of blood T cell repertoires in COVID-19. The CDR3 consists of 15 residues. Per germline, CDR1 SGHDN and CDR2 FVKESK. V was pared by 4 bases and J by 10 bases, with 6 bases of the junction left unmatched. This table comes from immunoSEQ multiplex PCR, and its TCRdb copy is limited to in-frame clones, with some not included. The table includes 200,000 to 300,000 clones, approximately 86% detected once. The sequence was obtained from a woman aged 55-75 years with active or convalescent COVID-19. Sequencing used peripheral blood. The chain recombines TRBV14 with TRBJ1-6; 11 bases are shared with TRBD1. CDR3 amino acids: CASSLWTGGSSPLHF. CDR3 nucleotides: TGTGCCAGCAGCCTTTGGACAGGGGGCAGCTCACCCCTCCACTTT. Full variable domain (outside the CDR3, taken from reference TRBV14 and TRBJ1-6): EAGVTQFPSHSVIEKGQTVTLRCDPISGHDNLYWYRRVMGKEIKFLLHFVKESKQDESGMPNNRFLAERTGGTYSTLKVQPAELEDSGVYFCASSLWTGGSSPLHFGNGTRLTVT.